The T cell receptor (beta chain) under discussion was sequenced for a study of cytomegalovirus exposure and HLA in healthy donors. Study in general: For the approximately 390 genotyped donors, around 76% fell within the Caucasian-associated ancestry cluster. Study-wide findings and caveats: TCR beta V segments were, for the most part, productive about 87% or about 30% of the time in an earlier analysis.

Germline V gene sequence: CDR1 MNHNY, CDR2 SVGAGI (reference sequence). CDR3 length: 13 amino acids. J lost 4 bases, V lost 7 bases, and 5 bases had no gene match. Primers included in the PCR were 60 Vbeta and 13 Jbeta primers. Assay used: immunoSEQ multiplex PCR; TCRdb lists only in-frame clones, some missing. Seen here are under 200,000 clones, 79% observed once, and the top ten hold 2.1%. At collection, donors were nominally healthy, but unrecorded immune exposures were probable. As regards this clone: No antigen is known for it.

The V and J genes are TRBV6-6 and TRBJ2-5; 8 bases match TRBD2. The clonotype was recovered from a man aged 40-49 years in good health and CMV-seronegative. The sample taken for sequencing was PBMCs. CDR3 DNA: TGTGCCAGCATCCTGGCGGGGGGAGAGACCCAGTACTTC. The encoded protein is CASILAGGETQYF.